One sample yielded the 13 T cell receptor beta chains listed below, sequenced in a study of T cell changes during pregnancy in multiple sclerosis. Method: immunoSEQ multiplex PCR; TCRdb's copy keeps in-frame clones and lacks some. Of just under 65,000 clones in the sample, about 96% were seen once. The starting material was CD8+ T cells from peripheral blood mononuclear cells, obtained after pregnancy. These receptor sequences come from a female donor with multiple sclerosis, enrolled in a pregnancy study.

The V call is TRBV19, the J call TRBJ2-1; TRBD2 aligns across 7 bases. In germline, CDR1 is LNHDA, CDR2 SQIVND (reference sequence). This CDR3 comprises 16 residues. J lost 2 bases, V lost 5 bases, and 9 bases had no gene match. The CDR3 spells CASSLGRGSAYNEQFF. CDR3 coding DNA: TGTGCCAGTAGTCTAGGCCGCGGGAGCGCCTACAATGAGCAGTTCTTC.

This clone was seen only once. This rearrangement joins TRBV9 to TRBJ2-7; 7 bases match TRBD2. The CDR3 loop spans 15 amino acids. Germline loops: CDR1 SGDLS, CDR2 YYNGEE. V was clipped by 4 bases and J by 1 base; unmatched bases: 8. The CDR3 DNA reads TGTGCCAGCAGCACCGAGGGACTATCTTCCTACGAGCAGTACTTC. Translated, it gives CASSTEGLSSYEQYF.

The CDR3 protein is CASSSKPGFRETQYF. CDR3 in DNA: TGTGCCAGCAGCTCAAAACCGGGGTTTAGGGAGACCCAGTACTTC. This chain uses TRBV7-6 with TRBJ2-5; maybe TRBD2 (5 bases). Per the germline V gene, CDR1 is SGHVS and CDR2 is FNYEAQ. This CDR3 region has 15 residues. With 4 bases removed from V and 5 bases from J, the gap between germline ends came to 17 bases.

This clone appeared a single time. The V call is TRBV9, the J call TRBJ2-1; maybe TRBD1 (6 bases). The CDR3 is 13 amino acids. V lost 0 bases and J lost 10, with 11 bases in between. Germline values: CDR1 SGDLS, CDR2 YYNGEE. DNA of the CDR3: TGTGCCAGCAGCGTAGAAGGGGGTTGGGAGCAGTTCTTC. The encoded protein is CASSVEGGWEQFF.

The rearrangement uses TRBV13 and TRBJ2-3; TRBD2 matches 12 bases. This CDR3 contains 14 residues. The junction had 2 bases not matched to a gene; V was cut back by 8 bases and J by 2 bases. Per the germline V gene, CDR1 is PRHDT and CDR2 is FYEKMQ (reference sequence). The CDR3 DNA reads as TGTGCCAGCGGACTAGCGGGATTCACAGATACGCAGTATTTT. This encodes CASGLAGFTDTQYF.

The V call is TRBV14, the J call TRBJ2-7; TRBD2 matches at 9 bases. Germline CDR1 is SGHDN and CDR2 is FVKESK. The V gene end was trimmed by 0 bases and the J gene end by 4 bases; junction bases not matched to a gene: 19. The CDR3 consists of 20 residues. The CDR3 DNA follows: TGTGCCAGCAGCCAAGAGATTCTTCTCCCCTTCGCGGGAGGGCTATACGAGCAGTACTTC. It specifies CASSQEILLPFAGGLYEQYF.

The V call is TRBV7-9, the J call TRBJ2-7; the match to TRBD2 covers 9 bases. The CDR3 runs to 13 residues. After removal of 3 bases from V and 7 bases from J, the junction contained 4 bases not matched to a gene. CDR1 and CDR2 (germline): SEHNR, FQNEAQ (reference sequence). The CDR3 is CASSFRLAEEQYF. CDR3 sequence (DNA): TGTGCCAGCAGCTTTAGACTAGCGGAGGAGCAGTACTTC.

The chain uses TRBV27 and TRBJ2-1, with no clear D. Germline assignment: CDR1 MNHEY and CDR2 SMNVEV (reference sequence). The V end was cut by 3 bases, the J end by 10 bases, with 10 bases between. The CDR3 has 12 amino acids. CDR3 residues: CASSFTRREQFF. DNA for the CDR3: TGTGCCAGCAGTTTTACCCGGCGGGAGCAGTTCTTC.

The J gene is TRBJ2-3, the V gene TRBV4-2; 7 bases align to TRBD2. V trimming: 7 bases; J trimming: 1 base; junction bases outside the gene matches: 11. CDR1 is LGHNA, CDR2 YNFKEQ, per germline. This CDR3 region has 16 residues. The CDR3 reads CASTRGGALGTDTQYF. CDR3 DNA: TGTGCCAGCACTCGGGGAGGGGCTTTGGGCACAGATACGCAGTATTTT.

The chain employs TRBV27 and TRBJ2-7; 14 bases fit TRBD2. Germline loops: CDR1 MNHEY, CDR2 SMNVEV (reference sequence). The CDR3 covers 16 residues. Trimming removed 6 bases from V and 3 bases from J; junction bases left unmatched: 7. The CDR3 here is CASSRPGTSGSYEQYF. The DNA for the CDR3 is TGTGCCAGCAGCCGCCCCGGGACTAGCGGGAGCTACGAGCAGTACTTC.

The CDR3 loop reads CASSLDRAGRTDTQYF. The DNA for the CDR3 is TGTGCCAGCAGTTTAGACAGGGCCGGGAGAACAGATACGCAGTATTTT. The rearrangement joins TRBV28 to TRBJ2-3, with a weak D call TRBD1 (7 bases). The germline V gene has CDR1 MDHEN and CDR2 SYDVKM. The CDR3 has 16 amino acids. V lost 2 bases and J lost 3, with 15 bases in between.

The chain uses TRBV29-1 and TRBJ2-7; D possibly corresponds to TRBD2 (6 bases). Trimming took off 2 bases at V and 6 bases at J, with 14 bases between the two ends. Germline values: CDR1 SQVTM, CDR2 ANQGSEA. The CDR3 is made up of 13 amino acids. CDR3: CSVESWGESEQYF. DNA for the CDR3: TGCAGCGTTGAAAGTTGGGGGGAGTCCGAGCAGTACTTC.

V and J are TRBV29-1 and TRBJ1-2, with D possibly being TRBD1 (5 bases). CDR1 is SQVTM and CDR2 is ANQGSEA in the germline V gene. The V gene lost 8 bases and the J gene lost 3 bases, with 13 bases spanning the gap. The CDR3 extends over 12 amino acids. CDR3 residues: CSTNRIDYGYTF. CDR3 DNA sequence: TGCAGCACAAACAGGATCGACTATGGCTACACCTTC.